The entry that follows covers one TCR beta chain sequence. Its antigen remains unknown. Axillary draining lymph nodes of breast cancer patients supplied the node samples. TCRdb re-derived calls from the multiplex PCR reads in MiXCR, one entry per CDR3 protein. The sample lists roughly 120,000 distinct CDR3 sequences, 15% to 20% occurring once. The data derive from a study of breast tumors, draining lymph nodes, adjacent tissues. Study findings and constraints: Tumor repertoires ranked between lymph nodes and nontumor tissue in diversity, with V and J gene preferences.

The V segment lost 8 bases and the J segment 7 bases; nucleotides outside the gene matches: 5. The germline CDR1 and CDR2 sequences are SNHLY and FYNNEI. The CDR3 sequence is 13 residues long. This clonotype was obtained from a female donor with breast cancer. Some clones in this sample may be carry-over from other donors' samples. The sequenced material came from axillary lymph node tissue. The chain combines TRBV2 with TRBJ1-1; TRBD1 matches 12 bases. The CDR3 loop is CASRDRGLSEAFF. The CDR3 DNA follows: TGTGCCAGCCGGGACAGGGGGCTTAGTGAAGCTTTCTTT. Full variable domain (rest looked up from reference TRBV2 and TRBJ1-1): EPEVTQTPSHQVTQMGQEVILRCVPISNHLYFYWYRQILGQKVEFLVSFYNNEISEKSEIFDDQFSVERPDGSNFTLKIRSTKLEDSAMYFCASRDRGLSEAFFGQGTRLTVV.